These 19 T cell receptor beta chains originate from one sample sequenced in a study of cytomegalovirus exposure and HLA in healthy donors. The PCR employed 60 Vbeta primers together with 13 Jbeta primers. TCRdb keeps only in-frame clones here, not all; method: immunoSEQ multiplex PCR. The table includes over 200,000 clones, around 76% detected once. The sequenced material came from PBMCs. Receptors originate from a man in his forties or fifties in good health and CMV-seropositive.

The chain employs TRBV7-9 and TRBJ1-4, with 9 bases identical to TRBD1. CDR3 size: 14 residues. Germline values: CDR1 SEHNR, CDR2 FQNEAQ (reference sequence). Unmatched junction bases numbered 3, after V lost 3 bases and J lost 7 bases. The CDR3 DNA reads TGTGCCAGCAGCTTCGTGACAGGGGGTGAAAAACTGTTTTTT. Amino acids: CASSFVTGGEKLFF. The full variable domain, in which reference TRBV7-9 and TRBJ1-4 provide the parts outside the CDR3, is DTGVSQNPRHKITKRGQNVTFRCDPISEHNRLYWYRQTLGQGPEFLTYFQNEAQLEKSRLLSDRFSAERPKGSFSTLEIQRTEQGDSAMYLCASSFVTGGEKLFFGSGTQLSVL.

V gene TRBV18 combines with J gene TRBJ2-7; 13 nucleotides match TRBD2. CDR1 is KGHSH, CDR2 LQKENI, per germline. J gave up 6 bases and V 4 bases, and 6 bases lay outside the gene matches. This CDR3 comprises 15 residues. CDR3 sequence: CASSLGLAGESEQYV. Here the CDR3 DNA reads TGTGCCAGCTCACTTGGACTAGCGGGAGAGAGCGAGCAGTACGTC.

The V gene is TRBV19, the J gene TRBJ1-4, with D perhaps TRBD1 (6 bases). The CDR3 is 14 residues long. Trimming left V 7 bases short and J 3 bases short, with 12 bases between. The germline CDR1 and CDR2 sequences are LNHDA and SQIVND (reference sequence). The CDR3 spells CASIPPGANEKLFF. CDR3 DNA sequence: TGTGCCAGTATTCCCCCAGGGGCTAATGAAAAACTGTTTTTT.

The V gene is TRBV5-1, the J gene TRBJ1-2; 7 bases fit TRBD1. Germline V CDR1 and CDR2: SGHRS, YFSETQ. V trimming: 0 bases; J trimming: 8 bases; junction bases outside the gene matches: 4. CDR3 length equals 13 residues. This CDR3 reads CASSLGQGHGYTF. The CDR3 DNA reads as TGCGCCAGCAGCTTGGGACAGGGCCACGGCTACACCTTC.

The rearrangement uses TRBV5-5 and TRBJ1-4; D is possibly TRBD1 (6 bases). The V and J ends lost 4 bases and 8 bases respectively, with 15 bases between them. Germline loops: CDR1 SGHKS, CDR2 YYEKEE (reference sequence). The CDR3 contains 14 residues. CDR3 protein: CASSKQGLEEKLFF. The CDR3, as DNA: TGTGCCAGCAGCAAACAGGGCCTTGAGGAAAAACTGTTTTTT.

CDR3 DNA: TGTGCCAGCAGTGGGACTGACAGCACAGATACGCAGTATTTT. Translated, it gives CASSGTDSTDTQYF. The V gene is TRBV5-6, the J gene TRBJ2-3, with TRBD2 as a possible D gene (6 bases). In germline, CDR1 is SGHDT, CDR2 YYEEEE. The CDR3 totals 14 residues. V lost 5 bases to trimming and J lost 0 bases, with 10 bases between them.

The chain combines TRBV29-1 with TRBJ1-2, with a possible D match to TRBD1 (6 bases). Trimming cost V 1 base and J 3 bases, with 6 bases left between them. CDR3 size: 12 residues. The germline V gene encodes CDR1 SQVTM and CDR2 ANQGSEA. CDR3 in amino acids: CSVEGTDYGYTF. CDR3 in DNA: TGCAGCGTTGAAGGGACAGACTATGGCTACACCTTC.

This clone was observed a handful of times. The same CDR3 also results from other DNA sequences found in this sample. The chain recombines TRBV29-1 with TRBJ1-1; no clear D gene. CDR1 is SQVTM and CDR2 is ANQGSEA in the germline V gene. V was pared by 5 bases and J by 2 bases, with 6 bases between. The CDR3 extends over 11 amino acids. The CDR3 sequence is CSVRGNTEAFF. The CDR3, as DNA: TGCAGCGTTCGGGGAAACACTGAAGCTTTCTTT.

The chain recombines TRBV7-8 with TRBJ2-7, with a weak D call TRBD1 (5 bases). In germline, CDR1 is SGHVS, CDR2 FQNEAQ. This CDR3 contains 13 residues. The V gene lost 6 bases and the J gene lost 3 bases, with 12 bases spanning the gap. The CDR3 sequence: CASSKRQGYEQYV. The CDR3, as DNA: TGTGCCAGCAGTAAAAGGCAGGGCTACGAGCAGTACGTC.

The CDR3 reads CASSPWTVLNYGYTF. The CDR3 nucleotides read TGTGCCAGCAGCCCCTGGACAGTTCTTAACTATGGCTACACCTTC. The chain couples TRBV7-9 to TRBJ1-2; a possible D gene is TRBD1 (6 bases). The CDR3 covers 15 residues. Germline V lookup: CDR1 SEHNR, CDR2 FQNEAQ (reference sequence). V lost 5 bases and J 1 base, leaving 14 bases between the germline ends.

J is TRBJ2-1 and V is TRBV18; the D is unclear. The V end lost 6 bases, the J end lost 10 bases, and 16 bases lay between the germline ends. Per the germline V gene, CDR1 is KGHSH and CDR2 is LQKENI. The CDR3 runs to 13 residues. For the CDR3, the DNA is TGTGCCAGCTCCCTCTCTTTGATGGAGGAGCAGTTCTTC. It yields the protein CASSLSLMEEQFF.

The chain employs TRBV21-1 and TRBJ2-5; the DNA was not used to check the table's D call, TRBD1. TRBV21-1 has pseudogene status. The CDR3 totals 14 residues. This CDR3 reads CASRGQGHQETQYF. The CDR3 bases are TGTGCCAGCAGGGGACAGGGGCACCAAGAGACCCAGTACTTC.

V gene TRBV6-1 combines with J gene TRBJ2-3; TRBD2 is a possible D gene (5 bases). The CDR3 consists of 17 residues. The V gene's germline CDR1 is MNHNS and CDR2 SASEGT. Trimming took off 1 base at V and 1 base at J, with 15 bases between the two ends. CDR3 coding DNA: TGTGCCAGCAGTGAAGAGGGAGCCCGGTCTGGCACAGATACGCAGTATTTT. Translation: CASSEEGARSGTDTQYF.

The V call is TRBV7-9, the J call TRBJ1-5; 8 bases are shared with TRBD1. CDR3 length: 14 amino acids. Germline V gene data show CDR1 as SEHNR and CDR2 as FQNEAQ (reference sequence). The junction had 2 bases not matched to a gene; V was cut back by 5 bases and J by 2 bases. CDR3 in DNA: TGTGCCAGCAGCCAGACAGGGGGCAATCAGCCCCAGCATTTT. Protein: CASSQTGGNQPQHF.

The chain recombines TRBV2 with TRBJ2-1; 8 positions agree with TRBD2. The germline CDR1 and CDR2 sequences are SNHLY and FYNNEI. The V gene end was trimmed by 3 bases and the J gene end by 6 bases; junction bases not matched to a gene: 7. The CDR3 is 15 residues long. DNA of the CDR3: TGTGCCAGCAGTGACACCGGGACTAGTGGCAATGAGCAGTTCTTC. This sequence encodes CASSDTGTSGNEQFF.

The J gene is TRBJ1-2, the V gene TRBV15; no reliable D call. CDR3 size: 15 residues. From germline, CDR1 is LNHNV and CDR2 YYDKDF (reference sequence). V lost 3 bases to trimming and J lost 6 bases, with 17 bases between them. The DNA for the CDR3 is TGTGCCACCAGCAGCCCCACGCCGGGTCTGGATGGCTACACCTTC. Translating gives CATSSPTPGLDGYTF.

V usage is TRBV7-8 and J usage is TRBJ2-7; D is uncertain. Germline V gene sequence: CDR1 SGHVS, CDR2 FQNEAQ. V was trimmed by 1 base and J by 0 bases, leaving 7 bases between them. CDR3 length equals 14 residues. The CDR3: CASSLGLSSYEQYV. Here the CDR3 DNA reads TGTGCCAGCAGCTTAGGACTGAGCTCCTACGAGCAGTACGTC.

The genes are TRBV15 and TRBJ2-1; D is perhaps TRBD2 (7 bases). The CDR3 runs 15 residues. Germline loops: CDR1 LNHNV, CDR2 YYDKDF (reference sequence). The V gene lost 0 bases and the J gene lost 5 bases, with 11 bases spanning the gap. The CDR3 nucleotides read TGTGCCACCAGCAGAGATGGGGGGGCGGACAATGAGCAGTTCTTC. It is translated as CATSRDGGADNEQFF. The entire variable domain, with the rest obtained from reference TRBV15 and TRBJ2-1, is as follows: DAMVIQNPRYQVTQFGKPVTLSCSQTLNHNVMYWYQQKSSQAPKLLFHYYDKDFNNEADTPDNFQSRRPNTSFCFLDIRSPGLGDTAMYLCATSRDGGADNEQFFGPGTRLTVL.

V is TRBV2 and J is TRBJ2-5; 8 bases map to TRBD1. The CDR3 is 14 amino acids. V was clipped by 7 bases and J by 5 bases; unmatched bases: 9. Germline V gene sequence: CDR1 SNHLY, CDR2 FYNNEI. CDR3 coding DNA: TGTGCCAGCAAGGCTGACAGGGGCGGGGAGACCCAGTACTTC. Protein: CASKADRGGETQYF.